This TCR beta chain derives from a study of OX40 agonist ivuxolimab in advanced cancers. Deletions cut 4 bases from V and 6 bases from J, with 13 bases between. CDR1 is SEHNR, CDR2 FQNEAQ, per germline (reference sequence). CDR3 length: 14 residues. The assay was immunoSEQ multiplex PCR, and TCRdb's table has in-frame clones only and misses some. The data contain approximately 54,000 clones, about four fifths of them singletons. Source: CD4+ or CD8+ T cells sorted from blood, taken in a trial of the OX40 agonist ivuxolimab. J is TRBJ1-5 and V is TRBV7-9; D call uncertain. The TCR comes from an adult with an advanced solid tumor such as melanoma, head and neck, liver or kidney cancer. This chain's CDR3 is CASSSDVGIQPQHF. In DNA, the CDR3 is TGTGCCAGCAGCTCTGACGTTGGGATTCAGCCCCAGCATTTT.